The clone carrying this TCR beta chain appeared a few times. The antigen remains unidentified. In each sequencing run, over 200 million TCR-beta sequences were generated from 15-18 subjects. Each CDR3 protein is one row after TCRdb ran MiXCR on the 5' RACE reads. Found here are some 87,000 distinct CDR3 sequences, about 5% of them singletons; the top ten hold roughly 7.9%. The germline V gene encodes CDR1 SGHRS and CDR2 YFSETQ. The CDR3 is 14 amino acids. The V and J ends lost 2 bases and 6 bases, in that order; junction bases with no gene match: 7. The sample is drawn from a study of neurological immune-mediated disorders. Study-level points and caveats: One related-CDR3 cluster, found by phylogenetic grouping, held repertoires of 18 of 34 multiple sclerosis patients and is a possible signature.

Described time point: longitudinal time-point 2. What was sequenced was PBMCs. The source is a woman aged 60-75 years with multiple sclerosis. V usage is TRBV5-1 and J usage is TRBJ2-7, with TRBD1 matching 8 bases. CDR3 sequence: CASSFRQGNGEQYF. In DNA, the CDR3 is TGCGCCAGCAGCTTCCGACAGGGGAATGGCGAGCAGTACTTC. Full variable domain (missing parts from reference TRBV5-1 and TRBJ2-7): KAGVTQTPRYLIKTRGQQVTLSCSPISGHRSVSWYQQTPGQGLQFLFEYFSETQRNKGNFPGRFSGRQFSNSRSEMNVSTLELGDSALYLCASSFRQGNGEQYFGPGTRLTVT.